The 12 T cell receptor beta chains presented below share a single source sample, sequenced in a study of blood T cell repertoires in COVID-19. Generated by immunoSEQ multiplex PCR, the TCRdb table keeps only in-frame clones and is missing some. The table lists around 57,000 clones, around 90% of them singletons. The source material was peripheral blood. The receptor source for this set is a human donor in a cohort sampled during active COVID-19.

The V call is TRBV10-2, the J call TRBJ2-1, with TRBD2 matching 8 bases. Trimming took 3 bases from V and 6 from J; bases not matched to a gene: 10. Per the germline V gene, CDR1 is WSHSY and CDR2 is SAAADI. The CDR3 totals 16 residues. CDR3 in amino acids: CASSERTGTRGNEQFF. CDR3 in DNA: TGCGCCAGCAGTGAAAGAACCGGGACTAGAGGCAATGAGCAGTTCTTC.

The rearrangement links TRBV3-1 (or the pseudogene TRBV3-2) to TRBJ1-3, with D perhaps matching TRBD1 (6 bases). In germline, CDR1 is LGHDT, CDR2 YNNKEL (reference sequence). The CDR3 runs to 17 residues. Trimming pared 0 bases from V and 7 bases from J, leaving 19 bases between. The CDR3 DNA sequence: TGTGCCAGCAGCCAAGATCTCGGGGGGCAAGGGGTCAACACCATATATTTT. Translating gives CASSQDLGGQGVNTIYF.

The chain combines TRBV7-2 with TRBJ1-5, with D tentatively TRBD1 (6 bases). CDR3 length equals 15 residues. Germline CDR1 is SGHTA and CDR2 is FQGNSA. With 5 bases removed from V and 2 bases from J, the gap between germline ends came to 13 bases. This CDR3 reads CASSATGRGNQPQHF. The CDR3 DNA sequence: TGTGCCAGCAGCGCCACAGGGCGCGGCAATCAGCCCCAGCATTTT.

This chain joins TRBV6-6 and TRBJ2-1; 8 bases map to TRBD2. The length of the CDR3 is 11 residues. Germline V CDR1 and CDR2: MNHNY, SVGAGI (reference sequence). CDR3 in amino acids: CGAGAYNEQFF. In DNA, the CDR3 is TGTGGAGCGGGGGCCTACAATGAGCAGTTCTTC.

The chain employs TRBV7-2 and TRBJ1-2; D unclear. The CDR3 covers 13 residues. Per the germline V gene, CDR1 is SGHTA and CDR2 is FQGNSA. Trimming left V 2 bases short and J 7 bases short, with 11 bases between. The CDR3 coding sequence is TGTGCCAGCAGCTTATCCCCGGGGTTTGGCTACACCTTC. This sequence encodes CASSLSPGFGYTF.

The CDR3 DNA reads as TGCGCCAGCAGTGAGTCGAGCGGGAGAGCCACAGATACGCAGTATTTT. Encoded protein: CASSESSGRATDTQYF. The chain recombines TRBV10-1 with TRBJ2-3, with 8 bases aligning to TRBD2. In germline, CDR1 is WNHNN, CDR2 SYGVQD (reference sequence). V dropped 0 bases and J dropped 2; count of bases not matched to a gene: 4. This CDR3 is 16 amino acids long.

Details on this clone: At one boundary the junction diverges from the germline segment, which might be a read error. J is TRBJ1-1 and V is TRBV6-5; 7 nucleotides agree with TRBD1. Germline V CDR1 and CDR2: MNHEY, SVGAGI. This CDR3 is 14 amino acids long. CDR3 sequence: CASSDSQGWTEAFF. CDR3 nucleotides: TGTGCCAGCAGTGACTCACAGGGGTGGACTGAAGCTTTCTTT.

This rearrangement joins TRBV5-1 to TRBJ2-5; D is possibly TRBD1 (6 bases). The germline V gene encodes CDR1 SGHRS and CDR2 YFSETQ. The CDR3 length is 17 residues. Trimming left V 4 bases short and J 1 base short, with 20 bases between. CDR3 region: CASSASYRAGIQETQYF. CDR3 sequence (DNA): TGCGCCAGCAGCGCATCATACAGGGCCGGTATCCAAGAGACCCAGTACTTC.

The chain combines TRBV2 with TRBJ1-1; no firm D call. V was clipped by 7 bases and J by 4 bases, with 13 bases between them. Germline CDR1 is SNHLY and CDR2 is FYNNEI. This CDR3 comprises 13 residues. The CDR3 coding sequence is TGTGCCAGCAAATCCAGGCTTATCACTGAAGCTTTCTTT. It specifies CASKSRLITEAFF.

The chain has TRBV19 and TRBJ2-7, with TRBD1 matching over 8 bases. The ends lost 5 bases at V and 2 bases at J; junction bases unmatched: 8. Looked up from germline, CDR1 is LNHDA and CDR2 is SQIVND (reference sequence). The CDR3 has 15 amino acids. The CDR3 protein is CASSVQGGQTYEQYF. The DNA for the CDR3 is TGTGCCAGTAGTGTACAGGGGGGACAGACCTACGAGCAGTACTTC. The complete variable domain, with remaining parts taken from reference TRBV19 and TRBJ2-7, reads DGGITQSPKYLFRKEGQNVTLSCEQNLNHDAMYWYRQDPGQGLRLIYYSQIVNDFQKGDIAEGYSVSREKKESFPLTVTSAQKNPTAFYLCASSVQGGQTYEQYFGPGTRLTVT.

The chain recombines TRBV7-6 with TRBJ1-2; D not certain. The CDR3 loop spans 13 amino acids. Germline V gene data show CDR1 as SGHVS and CDR2 as FNYEAQ. V lost 2 bases and J 7 bases, leaving 11 bases between the germline ends. The CDR3 DNA reads as TGTGCCAGCAGCTTATCAGGTTTTGGTGGCTACACCTTC. This codes for CASSLSGFGGYTF. The full variable domain, rest sourced from reference TRBV7-6 and TRBJ1-2, is GAGVSQSPRYKVTKRGQDVALRCDPISGHVSLYWYRQALGQGPEFLTYFNYEAQQDKSGLPNDRFSAERPEGSISTLTIQRTEQRDSAMYRCASSLSGFGGYTFGSGTRLTVV.

Only a few counts were recorded for this clone. The V and J genes are TRBV4-1 and TRBJ2-1; TRBD2 matches at 14 bases. CDR3 length: 18 amino acids. Germline CDR1 MGHRA, CDR2 YSYEKL. The V gene end was trimmed by 2 bases and the J gene end by 7 bases; junction bases not matched to a gene: 10. CDR3 protein: CASSQLVGTSGSKNEQFF. The CDR3 DNA is TGCGCCAGCAGCCAATTAGTCGGGACTAGCGGGAGCAAGAATGAGCAGTTCTTC.